These T cell receptor beta chains were read from a single sample in a study of blood T cells in healthy people across ages. TCRdb analysed the 5' RACE reads with MiXCR anew, one entry per CDR3 protein. Among 1,800,000 or so distinct CDR3 sequences, 35% to 50% were seen once, and the ten largest hold 23%. The sequencing sample was made of blood. The receptors stem from a human donor in good health. Both conserved end residues are part of each CDR3. The D gene is left open where the match is weak. The size entry is marked missing in some rows and otherwise reads once, few, many or a size class.

V gene: TRBV20-1
J gene: TRBJ2-1
clone size: NA
D gene: NA
CDR3 length: 15
CDR3 protein: CSALRLGGPGNEQFF
CDR3 DNA: TGCAGTGCCCTTCGGCTAGGTGGCCCTGGCAATGAGCAGTTCTTC

V gene: TRBV27
J gene: TRBJ1-1
clone size: NA
D gene: NA
CDR3 length: 15
CDR3 protein: CASSYGMPSDTEAFF
CDR3 DNA: TGTGCCAGCAGTTATGGCATGCCAAGCGACACTGAAGCTTTCTTT

V gene: TRBV3-1
J gene: TRBJ2-5
clone size: NA
D gene: NA
CDR3 length: 21
CDR3 protein: CASSQDPNRAILSRRKETQYF
CDR3 DNA: TGTGCCAGCAGCCAAGATCCTAACCGGGCTATTCTAAGTAGAAGGAAAGAGACCCAGTACTTC

V gene: TRBV20-1
J gene: TRBJ1-5
clone size: NA
D gene: NA
CDR3 length: 13
CDR3 protein: CSAATPGNQPQHF
CDR3 DNA: TGCAGTGCTGCCACTCCAGGAAACCAGCCCCAGCATTTT

V gene: TRBV9
J gene: TRBJ2-5
clone size: few
D gene: TRBD2
CDR3 length: 14
CDR3 protein: CASSELAVQETQYF
CDR3 DNA: TGTGCCAGCAGCGAGCTAGCGGTACAAGAGACCCAGTACTTC

V gene: TRBV28
J gene: TRBJ2-7
clone size: few
D gene: NA
CDR3 length: 14
CDR3 protein: CASSLTAVSYEQYF
CDR3 DNA: TGTGCCAGCAGTTTAACGGCGGTATCCTACGAGCAGTACTTC

V gene: TRBV7-2
J gene: TRBJ1-5
clone size: NA
D gene: NA
CDR3 length: 13
CDR3 protein: CAASGDGNQPQHF
CDR3 DNA: TGTGCCGCTTCAGGCGACGGGAATCAGCCCCAGCATTTT

V gene: TRBV29-1
J gene: TRBJ2-3
clone size: NA
D gene: TRBD1
CDR3 length: 15
CDR3 protein: CSVRLDRGPTGTQYF
CDR3 DNA: TGCAGCGTTCGACTGGACAGGGGGCCCACGGGTACGCAGTATTTT

V gene: TRBV7-2
J gene: TRBJ2-3
clone size: NA
D gene: TRBD2
CDR3 length: 14
CDR3 protein: CANSPGLAADTQYF
CDR3 DNA: TGTGCCAATTCCCCGGGACTAGCAGCAGATACGCAGTATTTT

V gene: TRBV25-1
J gene: TRBJ2-1
clone size: NA
D gene: TRBD1
CDR3 length: 18
CDR3 protein: CASSEYFAGTGGSNEQFF
CDR3 DNA: TGTGCCAGCAGTGAATATTTCGCCGGGACAGGAGGTTCTAATGAGCAGTTCTTC

V gene: TRBV20-1
J gene: TRBJ2-3
clone size: NA
D gene: NA
CDR3 length: 13
CDR3 protein: CSGGTFGPDTQYF
CDR3 DNA: TGCAGTGGTGGGACCTTCGGCCCAGATACGCAGTATTTT

V gene: TRBV24-1
J gene: TRBJ1-2
clone size: NA
D gene: NA
CDR3 length: 13
CDR3 protein: CATWRSTNYGYTF
CDR3 DNA: TGTGCCACTTGGAGAAGTACCAACTATGGCTACACCTTC

V gene: TRBV2
J gene: TRBJ1-3
clone size: NA
D gene: NA
CDR3 length: 19
CDR3 protein: CASSENILYRESTGNTIYF
CDR3 DNA: TGTGCCAGCAGTGAAAATATCCTCTACAGGGAATCGACTGGAAACACCATATATTTT

V gene: TRBV9
J gene: TRBJ2-1
clone size: NA
D gene: TRBD1
CDR3 length: 16
CDR3 protein: CASSGQGQGTYNEQFF
CDR3 DNA: TGTGCCAGCAGCGGACAGGGACAGGGAACCTACAATGAGCAGTTCTTC

V gene: TRBV9
J gene: TRBJ1-2
clone size: NA
D gene: NA
CDR3 length: 13
CDR3 protein: CASSADWSYGYTF
CDR3 DNA: TGTGCCAGCAGCGCGGACTGGAGCTATGGCTACACCTTC

V gene: TRBV12-3/TRBV12-4
J gene: TRBJ2-5
clone size: few
D gene: TRBD1
CDR3 length: 16
CDR3 protein: CASSRRTGRPSETQYF
CDR3 DNA: TGTGCCAGCAGTCGCAGGACAGGGAGACCCTCAGAGACCCAGTACTTC

V gene: TRBV12-3/TRBV12-4
J gene: TRBJ2-1
clone size: NA
D gene: NA
CDR3 length: 14
CDR3 protein: CASSPWTKDNEQFF
CDR3 DNA: TGTGCCAGCAGTCCTTGGACCAAAGACAATGAGCAGTTCTTC

V gene: TRBV15
J gene: TRBJ1-2
clone size: NA
D gene: NA
CDR3 length: 13
CDR3 protein: CATSRDNNHGYTF
CDR3 DNA: TGTGCCACCAGCCGGGACAATAACCATGGCTACACCTTC

V gene: TRBV5-1
J gene: TRBJ2-3
clone size: NA
D gene: TRBD1
CDR3 length: 15
CDR3 protein: CASSSRGQVTDTQYF
CDR3 DNA: TGCGCCAGCAGCTCTCGGGGACAGGTCACAGATACGCAGTATTTT

V gene: TRBV7-8
J gene: TRBJ2-7
clone size: NA
D gene: NA
CDR3 length: 16
CDR3 protein: CASSLVPGYSVYEQYF
CDR3 DNA: TGTGCCAGCAGCTTGGTCCCGGGGTATAGCGTCTACGAGCAGTACTTC

V gene: TRBV7-7
J gene: TRBJ2-7
clone size: many
D gene: TRBD1
CDR3 length: 13
CDR3 protein: CASSPHRGYEQYF
CDR3 DNA: TGTGCTAGCAGCCCTCACAGGGGTTACGAGCAGTACTTC

V gene: TRBV7-3
J gene: TRBJ2-1
clone size: once
D gene: TRBD1
CDR3 length: 16
CDR3 protein: CASSSLGQGSSNEQFF
CDR3 DNA: TGTGCCAGCAGCTCTCTGGGACAGGGGTCTTCCAATGAGCAGTTCTTC

V gene: TRBV4-3
J gene: TRBJ2-1
clone size: few
D gene: TRBD1
CDR3 length: 14
CDR3 protein: CASSQGDRLDEQFF
CDR3 DNA: TGCGCCAGCAGCCAAGGGGACAGGCTCGATGAGCAGTTCTTC

V gene: TRBV29-1
J gene: TRBJ1-1
clone size: NA
D gene: TRBD1
CDR3 length: 14
CDR3 protein: CSVERTGYGAEAFF
CDR3 DNA: TGCAGCGTTGAGAGGACAGGGTACGGAGCTGAAGCTTTCTTT

V gene: TRBV7-9
J gene: TRBJ2-2
clone size: once
D gene: NA
CDR3 length: 15
CDR3 protein: CASRTRTQDTGELFF
CDR3 DNA: TGTGCCAGCAGAACGCGGACGCAGGACACCGGGGAGCTGTTTTTT

V gene: TRBV24-1
J gene: TRBJ2-3
clone size: few
D gene: NA
CDR3 length: 14
CDR3 protein: CATKGSVGTDTQYF
CDR3 DNA: TGTGCCACCAAGGGGTCGGTGGGCACAGATACGCAGTATTTT

V gene: TRBV28
J gene: TRBJ1-4
clone size: NA
D gene: NA
CDR3 length: 15
CDR3 protein: CASSSTWATNEKLFF
CDR3 DNA: TGTGCCAGCAGTTCGACTTGGGCAACTAATGAAAAACTGTTTTTT

V gene: TRBV10-3
J gene: TRBJ2-7
clone size: NA
D gene: TRBD2
CDR3 length: 16
CDR3 protein: CASFWGPSGGAYEQYF
CDR3 DNA: TGTGCCTCCTTCTGGGGGCCTAGCGGGGGGGCGTACGAGCAGTACTTC

V gene: TRBV5-5
J gene: TRBJ1-1
clone size: NA
D gene: TRBD1
CDR3 length: 15
CDR3 protein: CAGSRGMVMNTEAFF
CDR3 DNA: TGTGCCGGCAGCAGGGGGATGGTCATGAACACTGAAGCTTTCTTT

V gene: TRBV4-3
J gene: TRBJ2-7
clone size: NA
D gene: NA
CDR3 length: 15
CDR3 protein: CASSQYSAPDYEQYF
CDR3 DNA: TGCGCCAGCAGCCAGTATAGCGCTCCTGACTACGAGCAGTACTTC

V gene: TRBV29-1
J gene: TRBJ2-3
clone size: NA
D gene: NA
CDR3 length: 14
CDR3 protein: CSVISRTSTDTQYF
CDR3 DNA: TGCAGCGTTATCTCCCGGACTAGCACAGATACGCAGTATTTT

V gene: TRBV4-3
J gene: TRBJ2-5
clone size: NA
D gene: NA
CDR3 length: 15
CDR3 protein: CASSQKFGQQETQYF
CDR3 DNA: TGCGCCAGCAGCCAAAAATTCGGGCAACAAGAGACCCAGTACTTC

V gene: TRBV11-3
J gene: TRBJ2-1
clone size: once
D gene: NA
CDR3 length: 16
CDR3 protein: CASGDLAGPSYNEQFF
CDR3 DNA: TGTGCCAGTGGGGACCTCGCGGGGCCCTCCTACAATGAGCAGTTCTTC

V gene: TRBV29-1
J gene: TRBJ1-4
clone size: NA
D gene: NA
CDR3 length: 14
CDR3 protein: CSVYSVWRGEKLFF
CDR3 DNA: TGCAGCGTTTATTCTGTTTGGCGGGGCGAAAAACTGTTTTTT

V gene: TRBV10-2
J gene: TRBJ2-5
clone size: few
D gene: TRBD1
CDR3 length: 18
CDR3 protein: CASSVPAGGHATQETQYF
CDR3 DNA: TGCGCCAGCAGTGTTCCGGCAGGGGGCCATGCCACCCAAGAGACCCAGTACTTC

V gene: TRBV20-1
J gene: TRBJ1-5
clone size: NA
D gene: NA
CDR3 length: 14
CDR3 protein: CSAERGVSNQPQHF
CDR3 DNA: TGCAGTGCGGAAAGGGGTGTGAGCAATCAGCCCCAGCATTTT

V gene: TRBV2
J gene: TRBJ2-7
clone size: NA
D gene: TRBD1
CDR3 length: 18
CDR3 protein: CASSLDVSGTDRTYEQYF
CDR3 DNA: TGTGCCAGCAGCCTTGACGTATCCGGGACAGACAGGACTTACGAGCAGTACTTC

V gene: TRBV7-2
J gene: TRBJ1-2
clone size: NA
D gene: TRBD1
CDR3 length: 15
CDR3 protein: CASSPGTGVTLGYTF
CDR3 DNA: TGTGCCAGCAGCCCCGGGACAGGGGTAACCCTAGGCTACACCTTC

V gene: TRBV2
J gene: TRBJ1-5
clone size: few
D gene: TRBD1
CDR3 length: 14
CDR3 protein: CASSEDRGEQPQHF
CDR3 DNA: TGTGCCAGCAGTGAAGACAGGGGCGAACAGCCCCAGCATTTT

V gene: TRBV7-2
J gene: TRBJ2-5
clone size: NA
D gene: TRBD1
CDR3 length: 16
CDR3 protein: CASSPGTGGYQETQYF
CDR3 DNA: TGTGCCAGCAGCCCCGGGACAGGGGGATACCAAGAGACCCAGTACTTC

V gene: TRBV10-3
J gene: TRBJ1-2
clone size: NA
D gene: TRBD1
CDR3 length: 16
CDR3 protein: CAISDLGTGENYGYTF
CDR3 DNA: TGTGCCATCAGTGACCTTGGGACAGGGGAAAACTATGGCTACACCTTC

V gene: TRBV20-1
J gene: TRBJ1-2
clone size: NA
D gene: TRBD1
CDR3 length: 16
CDR3 protein: CSAKLTRDRGDHGYTF
CDR3 DNA: TGCAGTGCCAAACTGACCCGGGACAGGGGTGACCATGGCTACACCTTC

V gene: TRBV7-2
J gene: TRBJ2-5
clone size: NA
D gene: NA
CDR3 length: 14
CDR3 protein: CASIPPDHHNERYF
CDR3 DNA: TGTGCCAGCATACCACCCGACCACCACAATGAGCGGTACTTC

V gene: TRBV20-1
J gene: TRBJ2-5
clone size: NA
D gene: NA
CDR3 length: 13
CDR3 protein: CSARLVDRETQYF
CDR3 DNA: TGCAGTGCTAGGTTAGTCGACCGGGAGACCCAGTACTTC

V gene: TRBV30
J gene: TRBJ1-1
clone size: NA
D gene: NA
CDR3 length: 14
CDR3 protein: CAWSREIFRTEAFF
CDR3 DNA: TGTGCCTGGAGTCGGGAGATCTTTAGGACTGAAGCTTTCTTT